This TCR beta chain appears in the sequencing data of a study of shared clonotypes between healthy human individuals. The naive CD8 subset, CD45RO-negative cells positively selected for CCR7, excluded terminally differentiated effector memory CD45RA+ cells. Concerning this clone: As yet, its antigen is unknown.

The repertoire was sequenced with immunoSEQ multiplex PCR; TCRdb's copy has only in-frame clones and lacks some. Of about 2.1 million clones in the sample, about 93% were seen once. From germline, CDR1 is SGDLS and CDR2 YYNGEE. The CDR3 extends over 14 amino acids. Trimming removed 5 bases from V and 5 bases from J; junction bases left unmatched: 10. General observations from the study: Naive subsets usually exceeded memory subsets in estimated richness. It was observed that roughly 5% of naive CD4 clonotypes were shared across a handful of donors.

The sample consisted of naive CD8+ T cells from PBMCs. The V call is TRBV9, the J call TRBJ2-7; 7 nucleotides agree with TRBD1. The source is a man aged 18 to 29 in good health. Some clones in this sample may be carry-over from other donors' samples. CDR3 loop: CASSATGAPDEQYF. The DNA of the CDR3 is TGTGCCAGCAGTGCAACAGGGGCCCCGGACGAGCAGTACTTC.